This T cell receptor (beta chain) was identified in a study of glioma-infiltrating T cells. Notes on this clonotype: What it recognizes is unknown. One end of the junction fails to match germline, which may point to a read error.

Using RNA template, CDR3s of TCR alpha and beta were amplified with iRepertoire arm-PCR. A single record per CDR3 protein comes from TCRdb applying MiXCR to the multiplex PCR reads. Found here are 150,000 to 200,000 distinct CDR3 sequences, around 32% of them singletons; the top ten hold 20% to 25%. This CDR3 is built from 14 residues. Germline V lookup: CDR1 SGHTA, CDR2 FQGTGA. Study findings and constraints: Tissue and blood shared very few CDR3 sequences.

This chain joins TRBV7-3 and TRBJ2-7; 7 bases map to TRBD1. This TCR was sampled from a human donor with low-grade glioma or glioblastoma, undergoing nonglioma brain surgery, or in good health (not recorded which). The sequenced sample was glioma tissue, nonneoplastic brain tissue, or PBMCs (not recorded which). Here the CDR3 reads CASSSTRGPYEKYF. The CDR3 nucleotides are TGTGCCAGCAGCTCGACAAGGGGGCCCTACGAGAAGTACTTC.